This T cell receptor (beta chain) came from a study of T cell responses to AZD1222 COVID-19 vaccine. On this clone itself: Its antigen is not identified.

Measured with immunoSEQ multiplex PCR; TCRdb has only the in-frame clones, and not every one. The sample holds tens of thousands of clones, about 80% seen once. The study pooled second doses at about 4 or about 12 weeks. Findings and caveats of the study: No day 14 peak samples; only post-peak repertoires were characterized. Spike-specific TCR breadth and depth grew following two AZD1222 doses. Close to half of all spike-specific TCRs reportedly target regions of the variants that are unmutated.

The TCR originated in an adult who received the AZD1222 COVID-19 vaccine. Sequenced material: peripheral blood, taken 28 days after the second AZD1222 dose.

The CDR3 loop is CASSPMAGELFF. In DNA, the CDR3 is TGTGCCAGCTCACCGATGGCCGGGGAGCTGTTTTTT. The gene calls are TRBV18 and TRBJ2-2; D unclear. The CDR3 has 12 amino acids. Trimming stripped 3 bases from V and 6 bases from J, with 5 bases between. Germline CDR1 is KGHSH and CDR2 is LQKENI.